Listed below are T cell receptor beta chains from one sample, sequenced in a study of CD8+ T cells in alopecia areata. TCRdb's table, derived via immunoSEQ multiplex PCR, lists solely in-frame clones and lacks some. The sample gives about 97,000 clones, 41% of which show up once; approximately 1.5% is in the top ten. The sequenced sample was CD4+ T cells sorted from blood. These receptors were taken from a human donor with alopecia areata. Both conserved end residues are part of each CDR3. Fields, in order: J gene, D gene, V gene, clone size, CDR3 DNA, CDR3 protein. The D gene is left open where the match is weak. Some rows mark clone size as missing; the rest say once, few, many or name a class of expanded clone.

J gene: TRBJ2-1; D gene: NA; V gene: TRBV29-1; clone size: NA; CDR3 DNA: TGCAGCGTTGAAAGGGCCAGAGGCAATGAGCAGTTCTTC; CDR3 protein: CSVERARGNEQFF
J gene: TRBJ2-3; D gene: NA; V gene: TRBV6-5; clone size: NA; CDR3 DNA: TGTGCCAGCAGTTACACCGAGGAACTCACAGATACGCAGTATTTT; CDR3 protein: CASSYTEELTDTQYF
J gene: TRBJ2-2; D gene: TRBD1; V gene: TRBV5-1; clone size: NA; CDR3 DNA: TGCGCCAGCAGCTACGACAGGGTCTACACCGGGGAGCTGTTTTTT; CDR3 protein: CASSYDRVYTGELFF
J gene: TRBJ2-7; D gene: NA; V gene: TRBV7-9; clone size: few; CDR3 DNA: TGTGCCAGCAGCCCCAACTCACGCGAGCAGTACTTC; CDR3 protein: CASSPNSREQYF
J gene: TRBJ2-2; D gene: NA; V gene: TRBV2; clone size: NA; CDR3 DNA: TGTGCCAGCGGTAGGAGGAACACCGGGGAGCTGTTTTTT; CDR3 protein: CASGRRNTGELFF
J gene: TRBJ1-1; D gene: NA; V gene: TRBV18; clone size: NA; CDR3 DNA: TGTGCCAGCTCACCACCTTCGGTCGCTGAAGCTTTCTTT; CDR3 protein: CASSPPSVAEAFF
J gene: TRBJ1-1; D gene: NA; V gene: TRBV27; clone size: NA; CDR3 DNA: TGTGCCAGCAGTCAACAAATGAACACTGAAGCTTTCTTT; CDR3 protein: CASSQQMNTEAFF
J gene: TRBJ2-7; D gene: TRBD2; V gene: TRBV5-1; clone size: NA; CDR3 DNA: TGCGCCAGCAGCTTGGCCTCCGCTAGCGGGACATCCTCCTACGAGCAGTACTTC; CDR3 protein: CASSLASASGTSSYEQYF
J gene: TRBJ2-7; D gene: NA; V gene: TRBV29-1; clone size: NA; CDR3 DNA: TGCAGCGTTGGCAGGGGTCCCGAGCAGTACTTC; CDR3 protein: CSVGRGPEQYF
J gene: TRBJ2-3; D gene: TRBD2; V gene: TRBV5-6; clone size: NA; CDR3 DNA: TGTGCCAGCAGCTTGTTTGGTGTATCGGGGGGAGCGGATACGCAGTATTTT; CDR3 protein: CASSLFGVSGGADTQYF
J gene: TRBJ2-7; D gene: TRBD2; V gene: TRBV29-1; clone size: NA; CDR3 DNA: TGCAGCGTTCTGTTCAGCGAGGGTGGGAGGGCGTTCGACGAGCAGTACTTC; CDR3 protein: CSVLFSEGGRAFDEQYF
J gene: TRBJ1-1; D gene: NA; V gene: TRBV5-1; clone size: NA; CDR3 DNA: TGCGCCAGCAGCCGGATGCGGATGAACACTGAAGCTTTCTTT; CDR3 protein: CASSRMRMNTEAFF
J gene: TRBJ1-2; D gene: NA; V gene: TRBV18; clone size: few; CDR3 DNA: TGTGCCAGCTCACCCTACGCAGGGTCCGCTTATGGCTACACCTTC; CDR3 protein: CASSPYAGSAYGYTF
J gene: TRBJ2-1; D gene: NA; V gene: TRBV29-1; clone size: NA; CDR3 DNA: TGCAGCGTCGCCGCGCAGACGAGCTCCTACAATGAGCAGTTCTTC; CDR3 protein: CSVAAQTSSYNEQFF
J gene: TRBJ1-6; D gene: NA; V gene: TRBV30; clone size: NA; CDR3 DNA: TGTGCCTGGAGTCGCCAGCGCGATGCTTCTTCACCCCTCCACTTT; CDR3 protein: CAWSRQRDASSPLHF
J gene: TRBJ2-7; D gene: NA; V gene: TRBV6-5; clone size: NA; CDR3 DNA: TGTGCCAGTCTCGAGGTGGGGGCCGGTGAGCAGTACTTC; CDR3 protein: CASLEVGAGEQYF
J gene: TRBJ2-7; D gene: NA; V gene: TRBV18; clone size: NA; CDR3 DNA: TGTGCCAGCTCACCGACAACTGGACGCGGCTACGAGCAGTACTTC; CDR3 protein: CASSPTTGRGYEQYF
J gene: TRBJ1-1; D gene: TRBD1; V gene: TRBV7-9; clone size: few; CDR3 DNA: TGTGCCAGCGAGCCAAACAGGGGGCAATGGACTGAAGCTTTCTTT; CDR3 protein: CASEPNRGQWTEAFF
J gene: TRBJ1-2; D gene: NA; V gene: TRBV5-4; clone size: NA; CDR3 DNA: TGTGCCAGCAGCTTGGGCACGAGGGAGGGCTACACCTTC; CDR3 protein: CASSLGTREGYTF
J gene: TRBJ1-5; D gene: NA; V gene: TRBV30; clone size: NA; CDR3 DNA: TGTGCCTGGAGTAGGTTCTCGGCATATAGCAATCAGCCCCAGCATTTT; CDR3 protein: CAWSRFSAYSNQPQHF
J gene: TRBJ1-3; D gene: NA; V gene: TRBV18; clone size: NA; CDR3 DNA: TGTGCCAGCTCATCGGACCCGGGCCCTGGAAACACCATATATTTT; CDR3 protein: CASSSDPGPGNTIYF
J gene: TRBJ2-4; D gene: NA; V gene: TRBV6-4; clone size: few; CDR3 DNA: TGTGCCAGCAGTACACGCACGGGGTTGGACATTCAGTACTTC; CDR3 protein: CASSTRTGLDIQYF
J gene: TRBJ2-7; D gene: TRBD1; V gene: TRBV4-3; clone size: NA; CDR3 DNA: TGCGCCAGCAGCCAAGATGGACAGGGCATGTACGAGCAGTACTTC; CDR3 protein: CASSQDGQGMYEQYF
J gene: TRBJ2-7; D gene: NA; V gene: TRBV5-1; clone size: NA; CDR3 DNA: TGCGCCAGTCGTTATTGGGGAGGCGAGCAGTACTTC; CDR3 protein: CASRYWGGEQYF
J gene: TRBJ2-4; D gene: TRBD2; V gene: TRBV4-2; clone size: NA; CDR3 DNA: TGTGCCAGCAGCCGCCGACCGGGAGGCGAGGGGACGGGTAGCGGGGCCAAAAACATTCAGTACTTC; CDR3 protein: CASSRRPGGEGTGSGAKNIQYF
J gene: TRBJ2-3; D gene: NA; V gene: TRBV10-2; clone size: NA; CDR3 DNA: TGCGCCAGCAGTGAGTCAGCCGGGGTTAGCACAGATACGCAGTATTTT; CDR3 protein: CASSESAGVSTDTQYF
J gene: TRBJ2-3; D gene: NA; V gene: TRBV4-3; clone size: NA; CDR3 DNA: TGCGCCAGCAGCCAAGAGAAGTCTAGCGCTAGCACAGATACGCAGTATTTT; CDR3 protein: CASSQEKSSASTDTQYF
J gene: TRBJ2-7; D gene: TRBD1; V gene: TRBV7-9; clone size: NA; CDR3 DNA: TGTGCCAGCAGACGAGACAGGGCGCCCTACGAGCAGTACTTC; CDR3 protein: CASRRDRAPYEQYF
J gene: TRBJ2-1; D gene: NA; V gene: TRBV7-8; clone size: NA; CDR3 DNA: TGTGCCAGCAGCTTAGTGGCCCACGCCCGGGGGACCCCCAATGAGCAGTTCTTC; CDR3 protein: CASSLVAHARGTPNEQFF
J gene: TRBJ2-4; D gene: NA; V gene: TRBV29-1; clone size: NA; CDR3 DNA: TGCAGCGTCGAGGGGGAGAACATTCAGTACTTC; CDR3 protein: CSVEGENIQYF
J gene: TRBJ2-2; D gene: NA; V gene: TRBV2; clone size: NA; CDR3 DNA: TGTGCCAGCAGGGGGGACATAAACACCGGGGAGCTGTTTTTT; CDR3 protein: CASRGDINTGELFF
J gene: TRBJ2-5; D gene: NA; V gene: TRBV5-1; clone size: few; CDR3 DNA: TGCGCCAGCAGCCCTGACATAGGGCAAGAGACCCAGTACTTC; CDR3 protein: CASSPDIGQETQYF
J gene: TRBJ2-1; D gene: NA; V gene: TRBV7-9; clone size: NA; CDR3 DNA: TGTGCCAGCAGCCGAACCGGACTCTCCTACTCCTACAATGAGCAGTTCTTC; CDR3 protein: CASSRTGLSYSYNEQFF
J gene: TRBJ1-6; D gene: TRBD1; V gene: TRBV2; clone size: few; CDR3 DNA: TGTGCCAGCAGACAGGGGGTAGGGTCACCCCTCCACTTT; CDR3 protein: CASRQGVGSPLHF
J gene: TRBJ2-1; D gene: NA; V gene: TRBV30; clone size: NA; CDR3 DNA: TGTGCCTGGAGTGCCGGGACGTACAACGAGCAGTTCTTC; CDR3 protein: CAWSAGTYNEQFF
J gene: TRBJ2-1; D gene: NA; V gene: TRBV18; clone size: NA; CDR3 DNA: TGTGCCAGCTCATCGGGACGCCGCTACAATGAGCAGTTCTTC; CDR3 protein: CASSSGRRYNEQFF
J gene: TRBJ2-7; D gene: NA; V gene: TRBV30; clone size: NA; CDR3 DNA: TGTGCCTGGAGTGCTAGTTCCTACGAGCAGTACTTC; CDR3 protein: CAWSASSYEQYF
J gene: TRBJ1-2; D gene: TRBD1; V gene: TRBV15; clone size: few; CDR3 DNA: TGTGCCACCAGCAGGGGGGACAGCTATGGCTACACCTTC; CDR3 protein: CATSRGDSYGYTF
J gene: TRBJ1-2; D gene: NA; V gene: TRBV6-5; clone size: NA; CDR3 DNA: TGTGCCAGCAGTTACGCGGGATACTTTAACTATGGCTACACCTTC; CDR3 protein: CASSYAGYFNYGYTF
J gene: TRBJ2-1; D gene: TRBD1; V gene: TRBV7-2; clone size: NA; CDR3 DNA: TGTGCCAGCAGCTTGACAGGGTACAATGAGCAGTTCTTC; CDR3 protein: CASSLTGYNEQFF
J gene: TRBJ2-5; D gene: NA; V gene: TRBV29-1; clone size: few; CDR3 DNA: TGCAGCGGGGTACAAGAGACCCAGTACTTC; CDR3 protein: CSGVQETQYF
J gene: TRBJ2-1; D gene: TRBD1; V gene: TRBV2; clone size: NA; CDR3 DNA: TGTGCCAGCAGTCCGGGACAGGGGTACCATGAGCAGTTCTTC; CDR3 protein: CASSPGQGYHEQFF
J gene: TRBJ1-2; D gene: TRBD1; V gene: TRBV29-1; clone size: NA; CDR3 DNA: TGCAGCGTTGAATCGGGACAGACCTATGGCTACACCTTC; CDR3 protein: CSVESGQTYGYTF
J gene: TRBJ2-7; D gene: NA; V gene: TRBV15; clone size: few; CDR3 DNA: TGTGCCACCAGCAGAGACGTTACCTACGAGCAGTACTTC; CDR3 protein: CATSRDVTYEQYF
J gene: TRBJ1-5; D gene: TRBD1; V gene: TRBV29-1; clone size: NA; CDR3 DNA: TGCAGCGTTTCCGCCGCGACAGGGGACCAGCCCCAGCATTTT; CDR3 protein: CSVSAATGDQPQHF
J gene: TRBJ1-5; D gene: TRBD1; V gene: TRBV6-6; clone size: many; CDR3 DNA: TGTGCCAGCCGTCGGGACAGGGGTAATCAGCCCCAGCATTTT; CDR3 protein: CASRRDRGNQPQHF
J gene: TRBJ2-5; D gene: NA; V gene: TRBV7-7; clone size: NA; CDR3 DNA: TGTGCTAGCAGCCCAGGGCATCAAGAGACCCAGTACTTC; CDR3 protein: CASSPGHQETQYF
J gene: TRBJ2-1; D gene: TRBD2; V gene: TRBV5-1; clone size: NA; CDR3 DNA: TGCGCCAGCACCGATCTAGCGGGAGTTTCCAATGAGCAGTTCTTC; CDR3 protein: CASTDLAGVSNEQFF
J gene: TRBJ2-5; D gene: TRBD2; V gene: TRBV28; clone size: few; CDR3 DNA: TGTGCCAGCATCCCAACCCCGGGTAGCGGGTACCAAGAGACCCAGTACTTC; CDR3 protein: CASIPTPGSGYQETQYF
J gene: TRBJ2-2; D gene: TRBD1; V gene: TRBV30; clone size: few; CDR3 DNA: TGTGCCTGGAGCGAACAGGGGGGGGAGCTGTTTTTT; CDR3 protein: CAWSEQGGELFF
J gene: TRBJ1-1; D gene: NA; V gene: TRBV30; clone size: NA; CDR3 DNA: TGTGCCTGGACATCGGCGGACACTGAAGCTTTCTTT; CDR3 protein: CAWTSADTEAFF
J gene: TRBJ1-2; D gene: NA; V gene: TRBV28; clone size: NA; CDR3 DNA: TGTGCCAGCAGCAGGACGCCTAACTATGGCTACACCTTC; CDR3 protein: CASSRTPNYGYTF
J gene: TRBJ2-7; D gene: NA; V gene: TRBV2; clone size: few; CDR3 DNA: TGTGCCAGCAGTGGGAATAGCGGTTCCTACGAGCAGTACTTC; CDR3 protein: CASSGNSGSYEQYF
J gene: TRBJ2-7; D gene: NA; V gene: TRBV23-1; clone size: few; CDR3 DNA: TGCGCCAGCAGTCAAGCACGTGATGGGGTTTACGAGCAGTACTTC; CDR3 protein: CASSQARDGVYEQYF
J gene: TRBJ2-2; D gene: NA; V gene: TRBV18; clone size: NA; CDR3 DNA: TGTGCCAGCTCACCAACACCCGAATTGAACACCGGGGAGCTGTTTTTT; CDR3 protein: CASSPTPELNTGELFF
J gene: TRBJ1-2; D gene: NA; V gene: TRBV30; clone size: NA; CDR3 DNA: TGTGCCTGGAGTGTACTAACTCGTGGCTACACCTTC; CDR3 protein: CAWSVLTRGYTF
J gene: TRBJ2-3; D gene: NA; V gene: TRBV29-1; clone size: NA; CDR3 DNA: TGCAGCGTAGCGACAGGCACAGATACGCAGTATTTT; CDR3 protein: CSVATGTDTQYF
J gene: TRBJ1-6; D gene: NA; V gene: TRBV9; clone size: NA; CDR3 DNA: TGTGCCAGCAGCGTAAGGGGCCCACCCCTCCACTTT; CDR3 protein: CASSVRGPPLHF
J gene: TRBJ1-4; D gene: NA; V gene: TRBV4-3; clone size: few; CDR3 DNA: TGCGCCAGCAGCCAGTCATCAGGGGCCCCTAATGAAAAACTGTTTTTT; CDR3 protein: CASSQSSGAPNEKLFF